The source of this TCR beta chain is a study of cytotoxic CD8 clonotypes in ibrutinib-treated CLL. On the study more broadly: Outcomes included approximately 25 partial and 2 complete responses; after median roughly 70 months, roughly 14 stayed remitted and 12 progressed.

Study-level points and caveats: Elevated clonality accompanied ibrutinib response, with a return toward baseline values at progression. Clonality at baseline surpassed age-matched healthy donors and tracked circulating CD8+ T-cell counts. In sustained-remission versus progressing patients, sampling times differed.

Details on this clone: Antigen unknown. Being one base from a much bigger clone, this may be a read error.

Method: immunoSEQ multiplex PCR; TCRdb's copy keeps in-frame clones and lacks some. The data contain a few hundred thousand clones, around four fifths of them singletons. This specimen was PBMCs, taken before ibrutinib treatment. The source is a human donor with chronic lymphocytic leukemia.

The CDR3 protein is CASSGQGDQPQHF. As DNA, the CDR3 is TGTGCCAGCAGTGGACAGGGGGATCAGCCCCAGCATTTT. V usage is TRBV2 and J usage is TRBJ1-5; 9 bases fit TRBD1. The CDR3 extends over 13 amino acids. Germline V gene sequence: CDR1 SNHLY, CDR2 FYNNEI. After removal of 4 bases from V and 5 bases from J, the junction contained 0 bases not matched to a gene.